This T cell receptor (beta chain) was retrieved from a study of blood T cell repertoires in COVID-19. Turning to the study itself: Italy, Spain and the United States were the sources of the convalescent and acute COVID-19 samples.

Only in-frame clones appear in the TCRdb table, and some are missing; sequencing was by immunoSEQ multiplex PCR. The sample lists around 500,000 clones, roughly nine tenths seen once, with roughly 8.5% in the top ten. Germline CDR1 and CDR2: SGHRS and YFSETQ. The V gene end was trimmed by 3 bases and the J gene end by 1 base; junction bases not matched to a gene: 8. The length of the CDR3 is 17 residues. Clinical history as reported by participants underpinned cohort assignment. This TCR was recovered from a woman aged 60-70 years who had recovered from COVID-19. The sample consisted of PBMCs or T cells enriched from blood (not recorded which). The genes are TRBV5-1 and TRBJ2-2; 8 bases match TRBD1. This CDR3 reads CASSSNIQGVNTGELFF. Here the CDR3 DNA reads TGCGCCAGCAGCTCAAACATACAGGGGGTGAACACCGGGGAGCTGTTTTTT.